The 5 T cell receptor beta chains presented below share a single source sample, sequenced in a study of cytomegalovirus exposure and HLA in healthy donors. PCR used 60 Vbeta primers and 13 Jbeta primers. Generated by immunoSEQ multiplex PCR, the TCRdb table keeps only in-frame clones and is missing some. The sample holds about 200,000 clones; 70% to 85% are singletons and the top ten take roughly 0.098%. The specimen was PBMCs. These receptors were obtained from a boy between 2 and 15 years old in good health and CMV-seronegative.

The gene calls are TRBV4-2 and TRBJ2-7; 12 nucleotides match TRBD2. Unmatched junction bases numbered 3, after V lost 4 bases and J lost 2 bases. Per the germline V gene, CDR1 is LGHNA and CDR2 is YNFKEQ. The CDR3 length is 15 residues. The CDR3 is CASSPRLAGAYEQYF. The CDR3 DNA follows: TGTGCCAGCAGCCCCAGACTAGCGGGGGCCTACGAGCAGTACTTC.

The chain joins TRBV6-1 to TRBJ2-2, with TRBD2 as a possible D gene (6 bases). Germline loops: CDR1 MNHNS, CDR2 SASEGT. The CDR3 runs to 15 residues. V shed 8 bases and J shed 2 bases, with 15 bases lying between them. In nucleotides, the CDR3 is TGTGCCAGCGCGTTAGGAGGGTCCAACACCGGGGAGCTGTTTTTT. Amino acids: CASALGGSNTGELFF.

The genes are TRBV6-1 and TRBJ1-2; 7 positions agree with TRBD1. There are 15 residues in the CDR3. Looked up from germline, CDR1 is MNHNS and CDR2 is SASEGT. V lost 4 bases to trimming and J lost 7 bases; unmatched junction nucleotides: 12. Written as DNA, the CDR3 is TGTGCCAGCAGTGTCCACAGGGGCTCCTTAGGTGGCTACACCTTC. Translated: CASSVHRGSLGGYTF.

In its sample, this clone was seen a few times. V gene TRBV10-3 combines with J gene TRBJ2-7, with D possibly being TRBD1 (6 bases). V shed 6 bases and J shed 2 bases, with 8 bases lying between them. This CDR3 is 12 amino acids long. Per germline, CDR1 ENHRY and CDR2 SYGVKD. The CDR3 spells CAIRTGTYEQYF. DNA of the CDR3: TGTGCCATCAGGACAGGAACCTACGAGCAGTACTTC.

The chain carries TRBV11-2 and TRBJ2-5; D perhaps matches TRBD2 (6 bases). Trimming left V 1 base short and J 5 bases short, with 11 bases between. The germline V gene encodes CDR1 SGHAT and CDR2 FQNNGV. The CDR3 consists of 14 residues. The CDR3 DNA sequence: TGTGCCAGCAGCTTAGGCGCGACTAGGGAGACCCAGTACTTC. This codes for CASSLGATRETQYF.